The T cell receptor (beta chain) under discussion was sequenced for a study of blood T cell repertoires in COVID-19. Study at large: COVID-19 samples collected from the United States, Italy and Spain covered acute and convalescent phases. Sources were T cells, B-cell-depleted T cells, or PBMCs; the material itself was cDNA or gDNA.

Assay: immunoSEQ multiplex PCR; the TCRdb copy retains only in-frame clones and omits some. This table has tens of thousands of clones, over 70% appearing once. The CDR3 extends over 15 amino acids. Trimming removed 3 bases at V and 2 bases at J, with 8 bases between. Germline V gene lookup returns CDR1 SGHTA and CDR2 FQGTGA. This TCR derives from a man in his sixties with acute or convalescent COVID-19. Sequenced material: peripheral blood. V and J are TRBV7-3 and TRBJ2-6, with D tentatively TRBD1 (5 bases). The CDR3 nucleotides read TGTGCCAGCAGCTTCTCAGGGACTGGGGCCAACGTCCTGACTTTC. It codes for CASSFSGTGANVLTF.